This is a list of T cell receptor beta chains from one sample in a study of blood T cell repertoires in COVID-19. The repertoire was sequenced with immunoSEQ multiplex PCR; TCRdb's copy has only in-frame clones and lacks some. The repertoire includes roughly 130,000 clones, 82% of them detected once, and approximately 5% sits in the top ten. The sequencing input was peripheral blood. Source of these receptors: a woman between 65 and 79 years old with acute or convalescent COVID-19. Each CDR3 is given with its conserved first and last residue. The D gene is left open where the match is weak. Clone size is stated in some rows and not others, as once, few, many or a class when expanded.

D	size	J	V	DNA	CDR3
TRBD1	.	TRBJ1-5	TRBV7-2	TGTGCCAGCAGCCGTTACGGACAGGGATATCAGCCCCAGCATTTT	CASSRYGQGYQPQHF
.	.	TRBJ1-1	TRBV19	TGTGCCAGTAGTAATCGGCAGGGAGCTTTCTTT	CASSNRQGAFF
.	few	TRBJ1-1	TRBV5-6	TGTGCCAGCAGGCCCAGGGAGGGCACTGAAGCTTTCTTT	CASRPREGTEAFF
TRBD1	.	TRBJ1-1	TRBV11-3	TGTGCCAGCAGCATTCAAGCCAGGGCAGGGGGCACTGAAGCTTTCTTT	CASSIQARAGGTEAFF
TRBD2	.	TRBJ2-5	TRBV5-1	TGCGCCAGCAGCGCGGACGGGGGGGTAGAGACCCAGTACTTC	CASSADGGVETQYF
TRBD1	.	TRBJ1-2	TRBV5-1	TGCGCCAGCAGACCCTTGACAGGGGCTTCCTATGGCTACACCTTC	CASRPLTGASYGYTF
.	.	TRBJ1-4	TRBV30	TGTGCCTGTCGCCTCCGGGACCGAGGGGGTGAAAAACTGTTTTTT	CACRLRDRGGEKLFF
.	.	TRBJ2-2	TRBV27	TGTGCCAGCAGTCCCCCTAGACTAGGACCCGGGGAGCTGTTTTTT	CASSPPRLGPGELFF
.	.	TRBJ1-6	TRBV14	TGTGCCAGCAGCTCCTCCAGGGGAAATTCACCCCTCCACTTT	CASSSSRGNSPLHF
TRBD1	.	TRBJ2-1	TRBV18	TGTGCCAGCTCGTCTCGGGACAGGGAAACGCAGTTCTTC	CASSSRDRETQFF
.	.	TRBJ1-1	TRBV6-2/TRBV6-3	TGTGCCAGCAGTTACTCGAGGGTTGCCGGCCTCTTCTTT	CASSYSRVAGLFF
TRBD1	.	TRBJ1-2	TRBV7-2	TGTGCCAGCAGCTCCGGGACAGGAGATTATGGCTACACCTTC	CASSSGTGDYGYTF
TRBD2	.	TRBJ2-3	TRBV11-2	TGTGCCAGCAGCTTAATAAGCGGGGGGAGGGGCGTAGATACGCAGTATTTT	CASSLISGGRGVDTQYF
.	.	TRBJ1-6	TRBV2	TGTGCCAGCAGTCTGAGCTCCTATAATTCACCCCTCCACTTT	CASSLSSYNSPLHF
.	.	TRBJ1-1	TRBV25-1	TGTGCCAGCAGTGAGACAGGAAGGGTGAACACTGAAGCTTTCTTT	CASSETGRVNTEAFF
TRBD1	.	TRBJ1-1	TRBV5-1	TGCGCCAGCAGCTCCCTCCCCGGGGGACAGTCGAACACTGAAGCTTTCTTT	CASSSLPGGQSNTEAFF
TRBD2	few	TRBJ2-3	TRBV2	TGTGCCAGCGCTCAGAGCGGGGGGGGAGATACGCAGTATTTT	CASAQSGGGDTQYF
TRBD2	.	TRBJ2-3	TRBV5-4	TGTGCCAGCAGCCCCAGTGGCGGGGGGGCCACAGATACGCAGTATTTT	CASSPSGGGATDTQYF
TRBD1	.	TRBJ2-5	TRBV4-2	TGTGCCAGCAGCCAAGGTGACAGGGGGCGCGGAGAGACCCAGTACTTC	CASSQGDRGRGETQYF
TRBD1	.	TRBJ1-3	TRBV4-1	TGCGCCAGCAGCCAGAGACAGGGGGCGGGAGGAAACACCATATATTTT	CASSQRQGAGGNTIYF
.	once	TRBJ1-2	TRBV15	TGTGCCACCAGCAGCCGGCTAGATAACTATGGCTACACCTTC	CATSSRLDNYGYTF
TRBD1	.	TRBJ1-1	TRBV5-1	TGCGCCAGCAGCCCGCCTAACACAGGGGGCGAAGCTTTCTTT	CASSPPNTGGEAFF
.	.	TRBJ2-3	TRBV9	TGTGCCAGCAGCGCCCTCAGTGAAGATACGCAGTATTTT	CASSALSEDTQYF
.	.	TRBJ2-7	TRBV3-1/TRBV3-2	TGTGCCAGCAGCCAAGACTGGCGGGGGCCCTCCTACGAGCAGTACTTC	CASSQDWRGPSYEQYF
.	once	TRBJ2-1	TRBV7-2	TGTGCCAGCAGCTTGGGCAGGGACACAGGTGAGCAGTTCTTC	CASSLGRDTGEQFF
.	.	TRBJ1-5	TRBV6-2/TRBV6-3	TGTGCCAGCAGTTACTCTCCCAGGGCAGGCAATCAGCCCCAGCATTTT	CASSYSPRAGNQPQHF
.	once	TRBJ2-3	TRBV24-1	TGTGCCACCAGTGACCTACTCACCGGGGCGCAGTATTTT	CATSDLLTGAQYF
.	.	TRBJ1-4	TRBV6-5	TGTGCCAGCGAAGACTTTCGGACAGCTGAAAAACTGTTTTTT	CASEDFRTAEKLFF
.	.	TRBJ2-3	TRBV7-3	TGTGCCAGCAGCCTAACTATCGGACCAGTGGGGGAGGTGGATACGCAGTATTTT	CASSLTIGPVGEVDTQYF
TRBD1	.	TRBJ2-1	TRBV27	TGTGCCAGCAGTTTATTAGGGGGCAGAATTAATGAGCAGTTCTTC	CASSLLGGRINEQFF
TRBD1	.	TRBJ1-2	TRBV4-2	TGTGCCAGCAGCCAAGGAGACAGGGTGGATGGCTACACCTTC	CASSQGDRVDGYTF
TRBD1	.	TRBJ1-2	TRBV27	TGTGCCAGCAGTGGAGCCTTGGGACAGAGGGGGAACTATGGCCACACCTTC	CASSGALGQRGNYGHTF